The next 2 T cell receptor beta chains were all read from a single sample in a study of shared clonotypes between healthy human individuals. Libraries were prepared by immunoSEQ multiplex PCR; TCRdb keeps only in-frame clonotypes and omits some of them. The sample yields 640,000 or so clones, less than 80% seen once. Sequenced: memory CD4+ T cells sorted from blood. Noted subset: CD45RA-negative fraction. The origin of the receptors is a woman in her twenties or thirties in good health.

This clone came up a few times. The gene calls are TRBV5-4 and TRBJ1-2, with TRBD1 matching 8 bases. The CDR3 runs to 14 residues. V trimming: 4 bases; J trimming: 7 bases; junction bases outside the gene matches: 9. Germline CDR1 reads SGHNT; CDR2 reads YYREEE (reference sequence). CDR3 region: CASSMRQGAGGYTF. CDR3 DNA: TGTGCCAGCAGCATGAGGCAGGGGGCTGGTGGCTACACCTTC.

This chain links TRBV27 with TRBJ2-1, with D maybe TRBD1 (6 bases). The CDR3 is 15 residues long. V dropped 2 bases and J dropped 6 bases, with 14 bases sitting between them. Germline CDR1 is MNHEY and CDR2 is SMNVEV (reference sequence). The CDR3 coding sequence is TGTGCCAGCAGTTTAGAGGGGGTGGAGGCCAATGAGCAGTTCTTC. It is translated as CASSLEGVEANEQFF.